This is a list of T cell receptor beta chains from one sample in a study of T cell changes during pregnancy in multiple sclerosis. Sequenced by immunoSEQ multiplex PCR; TCRdb stores in-frame clones only, minus some. In the table there are about 60,000 clones, about 92% of which are singletons. The sequencing used peripheral blood, collected after pregnancy. These receptors all come from a female donor with multiple sclerosis, enrolled in a pregnancy study. Both conserved end residues are part of each CDR3. The order of the fields is clone size, V gene, J gene, D gene, CDR3 protein, CDR3 DNA. The D gene is left open where the match is weak. Rows may omit the clone size; those that give it use once, few, many or a size class.

.,TRBV21-1,TRBJ2-7,.,CASSLLAERRYEQYF,TGTGCCAGCAGTCTACTAGCGGAGAGAAGATACGAGCAGTACTTC
.,TRBV7-6,TRBJ1-2,.,CASSQDPRRYGYTF,TGTGCCAGCAGCCAGGACCCCCGGAGGTATGGCTACACCTTC
.,TRBV4-3,TRBJ1-1,.,CASSPGRTAEAFF,TGCGCCAGCAGCCCCGGCCGGACTGCTGAAGCTTTCTTT
.,TRBV30,TRBJ2-7,TRBD2,CAFSPPTSVYSYEQYF,TGTGCCTTCTCCCCCCCCACTAGCGTATACTCCTACGAGCAGTACTTC
.,TRBV7-9,TRBJ1-4,.,CASSSPPDEKLFF,TGTGCCAGCAGCTCACCCCCGGATGAAAAACTGTTTTTT
.,TRBV10-3,TRBJ2-1,.,CAIRTEGANEQFF,TGTGCCATCAGGACGGAGGGGGCTAATGAGCAGTTCTTC
.,TRBV28,TRBJ2-2,TRBD1,CASSLSPGTGVSGELFF,TGTGCCAGCAGTTTATCCCCCGGGACAGGGGTATCCGGGGAGCTGTTTTTT
.,TRBV15,TRBJ2-7,TRBD2,CATSRDEVGLAGDYEQYF,TGTGCCACCAGCAGAGATGAGGTGGGCCTAGCGGGGGACTACGAGCAGTACTTC
.,TRBV7-2,TRBJ2-5,TRBD1,CASSLGQGSETQYF,TGTGCCAGCAGCTTAGGACAGGGCAGTGAGACCCAGTACTTC
few,TRBV7-2,TRBJ2-3,TRBD2,CASSLTGLATDTQYF,TGTGCCAGCAGCTTAACGGGACTAGCCACAGATACGCAGTATTTT
.,TRBV5-6,TRBJ2-7,TRBD2,CASSLRGSGSTTYEQYF,TGTGCCAGCAGCCTGCGGGGGTCAGGGTCGACCACCTACGAGCAGTACTTC
.,TRBV6-4,TRBJ1-1,.,CASSDQANTEAFF,TGTGCCAGCAGTGACCAAGCGAACACTGAAGCTTTCTTT
.,TRBV7-9,TRBJ1-2,.,CASSPPGTTGYTF,TGTGCCAGCAGTCCCCCCGGGACAACTGGCTACACCTTC
.,TRBV6-5,TRBJ1-1,.,CASSYSLRGEAFF,TGTGCCAGCAGTTACTCGCTACGGGGTGAAGCTTTCTTT
few,TRBV7-8,TRBJ1-5,.,CASSPSPRDQPQHF,TGTGCCAGCAGCCCGTCCCCCAGGGATCAGCCCCAGCATTTT
.,TRBV18,TRBJ2-7,TRBD1,CASSPSRRTGESWEQYF,TGTGCCAGCTCACCATCGAGAAGGACAGGGGAGTCTTGGGAGCAGTACTTC
.,TRBV7-2,TRBJ2-1,.,CASSSSLYNEQFF,TGTGCCAGCAGCTCGTCCCTATACAATGAGCAGTTCTTC
.,TRBV25-1,TRBJ2-2,TRBD2,CASRGRVTGELFF,TGTGCCAGTCGTGGGAGGGTGACCGGGGAGCTGTTTTTT
.,TRBV11-3,TRBJ1-1,TRBD1,CASRDRVNTEAFF,TGTGCCAGCAGAGACAGGGTCAACACTGAAGCTTTCTTT
.,TRBV6-1,TRBJ2-5,TRBD1,CASSEGTGEVETQYF,TGTGCCAGCAGTGAAGGGACAGGGGAGGTAGAGACCCAGTACTTC
.,TRBV30,TRBJ2-3,.,CAWSGSGAPPITTQYF,TGTGCCTGGAGTGGGTCTGGGGCTCCCCCAATTACTACGCAGTATTTT
.,TRBV7-9,TRBJ2-7,TRBD1,CASSSTSTGQGEQYF,TGTGCCAGCAGCTCAACTTCGACTGGACAGGGGGAGCAGTACTTC
.,TRBV14,TRBJ2-7,.,CASSQDSGVNYEQYF,TGTGCCAGCAGCCAAGATTCCGGGGTCAACTACGAGCAGTACTTC
.,TRBV7-2,TRBJ2-5,.,CASSPDRDLGETQYF,TGTGCCAGCAGCCCCGACCGGGACTTGGGCGAGACCCAGTACTTC
.,TRBV6-5,TRBJ2-5,TRBD2,CASRQLAGKETQYF,TGTGCCAGCAGACAACTAGCGGGAAAAGAGACCCAGTACTTC
once,TRBV5-1,TRBJ2-1,TRBD2,CASSSSGRTDEQFF,TGCGCCAGCAGCTCTAGCGGGAGAACGGATGAGCAGTTCTTC
.,TRBV9,TRBJ2-7,.,CASSVTGGHEQYF,TGTGCCAGCAGCGTCACGGGGGGCCACGAGCAGTACTTC
.,TRBV7-2,TRBJ1-1,TRBD1,CASSFYGQVALSVTEAFF,TGTGCCAGCAGCTTCTACGGACAGGTGGCCTTGTCCGTGACTGAAGCTTTCTTT
.,TRBV19,TRBJ2-7,.,CASSMAGYEQYF,TGTGCCAGTAGTATGGCGGGCTACGAGCAGTACTTC
.,TRBV7-9,TRBJ2-7,TRBD2,CASSPRTSGSTEQYF,TGTGCCAGCAGCCCAAGGACTAGCGGGAGTACCGAGCAGTACTTC
.,TRBV30,TRBJ1-5,.,CAWSVYDQPQHF,TGTGCCTGGAGTGTATATGATCAGCCCCAGCATTTT
.,TRBV9,TRBJ2-1,.,CASSVDLEGYNEQFF,TGTGCCAGCAGCGTAGATCTCGAGGGTTACAATGAGCAGTTCTTC
.,TRBV2,TRBJ2-2,TRBD2,CASSELAGNTGELFF,TGTGCCAGCAGTGAACTAGCGGGAAACACCGGGGAGCTGTTTTTT
.,TRBV11-3,TRBJ2-7,TRBD2,CASSLGLAGAYEQYF,TGTGCCAGCAGCTTAGGTCTAGCGGGGGCCTACGAGCAGTACTTC
.,TRBV2,TRBJ1-4,.,CASNGVAGEKLFF,TGTGCCAGCAACGGGGTCGCCGGGGAAAAACTGTTTTTT
.,TRBV6-1,TRBJ2-7,.,CASSEVGLSYEQYF,TGTGCCAGCAGTGAAGTCGGACTCTCCTACGAGCAGTACTTC
.,TRBV28,TRBJ2-2,TRBD2,CASSPTSGSDTGELFF,TGTGCCAGCAGCCCTACTAGCGGGAGTGACACCGGGGAGCTGTTTTTT
.,TRBV7-2,TRBJ2-7,.,CASSLAGAAYEQYF,TGTGCCAGCAGCTTAGCGGGAGCAGCCTACGAGCAGTACTTC
once,TRBV29-1,TRBJ2-7,TRBD1,CSVEDRRTGWYEQYF,TGCAGCGTTGAAGATCGACGGACAGGGTGGTACGAGCAGTACTTC
.,TRBV19,TRBJ2-1,.,CASSTEQGFSYNEQFF,TGTGCCAGTAGTACAGAACAGGGCTTCTCCTACAATGAGCAGTTCTTC
few,TRBV4-1,TRBJ1-5,TRBD1,CASSQAQGDQPQHF,TGCGCCAGCAGCCAAGCACAGGGGGACCAGCCCCAGCATTTT
.,TRBV9,TRBJ2-7,TRBD2,CASSVGLRTSGIPYEQYF,TGTGCCAGCAGCGTAGGCCTACGGACTAGCGGGATACCCTACGAGCAGTACTTC